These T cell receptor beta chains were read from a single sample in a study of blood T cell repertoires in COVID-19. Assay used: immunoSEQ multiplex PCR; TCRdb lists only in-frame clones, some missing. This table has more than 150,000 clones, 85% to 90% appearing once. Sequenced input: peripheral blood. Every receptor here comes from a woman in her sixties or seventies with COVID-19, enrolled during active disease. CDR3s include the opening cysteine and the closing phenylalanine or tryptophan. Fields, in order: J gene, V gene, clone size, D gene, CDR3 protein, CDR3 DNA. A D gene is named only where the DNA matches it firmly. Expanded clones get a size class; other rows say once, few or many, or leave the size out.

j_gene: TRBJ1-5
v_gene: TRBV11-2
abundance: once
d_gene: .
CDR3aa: CASSLAGSSNQPQHF
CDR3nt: TGTGCCAGCAGCTTAGCTGGGAGTAGCAATCAGCCCCAGCATTTT

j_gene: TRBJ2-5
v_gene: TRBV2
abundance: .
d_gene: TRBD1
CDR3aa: CASGRDRLQETQYF
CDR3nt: TGTGCCAGCGGCCGGGACAGGCTACAAGAGACCCAGTACTTC

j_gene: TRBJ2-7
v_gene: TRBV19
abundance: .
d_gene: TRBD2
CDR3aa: CASSPPPGLAGYEQYF
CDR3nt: TGTGCCAGTAGTCCCCCCCCCGGGCTAGCGGGCTACGAGCAGTACTTC

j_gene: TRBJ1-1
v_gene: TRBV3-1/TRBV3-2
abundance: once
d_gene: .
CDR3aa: CASSRETGGGVGTEAFF
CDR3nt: TGTGCCAGCAGCCGCGAGACAGGAGGAGGTGTCGGCACTGAAGCTTTCTTT

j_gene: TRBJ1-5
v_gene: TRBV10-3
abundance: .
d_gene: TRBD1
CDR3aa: CAISEDRGPNSNQPQHF
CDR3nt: TGTGCCATCAGTGAGGACAGGGGACCAAATAGCAATCAGCCCCAGCATTTT

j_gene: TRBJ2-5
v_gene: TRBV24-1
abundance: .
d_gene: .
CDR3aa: CARCPVEESELETQYF
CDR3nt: TGTGCCAGATGCCCAGTGGAAGAGTCGGAGTTGGAGACCCAGTACTTC

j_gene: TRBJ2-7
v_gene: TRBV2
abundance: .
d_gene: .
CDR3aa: CASSATGGGLYEQYF
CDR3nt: TGTGCCAGCAGTGCAACAGGAGGAGGGCTATACGAGCAGTACTTC

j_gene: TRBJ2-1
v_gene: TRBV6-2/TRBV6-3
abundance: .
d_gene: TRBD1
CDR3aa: CASSRTGPNEQFF
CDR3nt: TGTGCCAGCAGCCGGACAGGGCCTAATGAGCAGTTCTTC

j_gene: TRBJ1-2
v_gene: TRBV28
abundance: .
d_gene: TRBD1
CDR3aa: CASSFSRQGAYGYTF
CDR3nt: TGTGCCAGCAGTTTCAGCCGACAGGGGGCTTATGGCTACACCTTC

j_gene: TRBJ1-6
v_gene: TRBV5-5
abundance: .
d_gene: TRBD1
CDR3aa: CASSSLTGGNSPLHF
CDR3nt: TGTGCCAGCAGCTCGCTGACAGGGGGGAATTCACCCCTCCACTTT

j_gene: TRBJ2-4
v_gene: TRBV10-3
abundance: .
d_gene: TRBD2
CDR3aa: CAIRKGDSQGPSGRAYIAKNIQYF
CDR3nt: TGTGCCATCAGGAAGGGGGACTCCCAGGGCCCTAGCGGGAGGGCCTATATAGCCAAAAACATTCAGTACTTC

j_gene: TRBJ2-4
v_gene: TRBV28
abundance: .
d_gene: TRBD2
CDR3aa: CASSPTGGFGIQYF
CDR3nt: TGTGCCAGCAGCCCCACCGGGGGGTTCGGCATTCAGTACTTC

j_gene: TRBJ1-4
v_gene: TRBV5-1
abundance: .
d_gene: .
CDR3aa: CASSLASTNEKLFF
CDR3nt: TGCGCCAGCAGCTTGGCATCAACTAATGAAAAACTGTTTTTT

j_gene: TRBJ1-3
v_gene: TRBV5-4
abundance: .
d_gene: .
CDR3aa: CASSLRLGASGNTIYF
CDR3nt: TGTGCCAGCAGCTTGCGCTTGGGGGCCTCTGGAAACACCATATATTTT

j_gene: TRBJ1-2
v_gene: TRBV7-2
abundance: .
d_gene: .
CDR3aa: CASSLGRDYGYTF
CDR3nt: TGTGCCAGCAGCTTAGGGAGAGACTATGGCTACACCTTC

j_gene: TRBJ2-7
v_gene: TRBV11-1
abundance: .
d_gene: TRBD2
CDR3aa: CASSRTSQETYEQYF
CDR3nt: TGTGCCAGCAGCCGGACTAGCCAAGAAACCTACGAGCAGTACTTC

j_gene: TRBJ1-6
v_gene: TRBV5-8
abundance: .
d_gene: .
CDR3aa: CASSLTLTGPNSPLHF
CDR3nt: TGTGCCAGCAGCTTGACCCTGACTGGTCCTAATTCACCCCTCCACTTT

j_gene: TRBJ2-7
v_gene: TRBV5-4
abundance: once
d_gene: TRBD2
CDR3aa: CASSLGGLGLAYEQYF
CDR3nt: TGTGCCAGCAGCTTGGGGGGACTAGGACTTGCCTACGAGCAGTACTTC

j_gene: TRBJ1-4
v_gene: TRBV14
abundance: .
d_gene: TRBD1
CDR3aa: CASGQVGNEKLFF
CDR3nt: TGTGCCAGTGGACAGGTGGGAAATGAAAAACTGTTTTTT

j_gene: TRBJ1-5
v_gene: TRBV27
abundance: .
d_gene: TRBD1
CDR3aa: CASSQWTGEVCWRYSNQPQHF
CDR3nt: TGTGCCAGCAGTCAATGGACAGGGGAGGTTTGTTGGCGATATAGCAATCAGCCCCAGCATTTT

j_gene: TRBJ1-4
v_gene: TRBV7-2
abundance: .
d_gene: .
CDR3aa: CASSPKEEVNEKLFF
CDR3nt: TGTGCCAGCAGCCCCAAGGAGGAGGTTAATGAAAAACTGTTTTTT

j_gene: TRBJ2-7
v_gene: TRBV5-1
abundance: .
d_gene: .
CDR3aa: CASSLVGGGYEQYF
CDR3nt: TGCGCCAGCAGCTTGGTCGGGGGTGGCTACGAGCAGTACTTC

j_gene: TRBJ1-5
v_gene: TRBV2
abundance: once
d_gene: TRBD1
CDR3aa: CASRGQANQPQHF
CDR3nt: TGTGCCAGCAGGGGACAGGCTAATCAGCCCCAGCATTTT

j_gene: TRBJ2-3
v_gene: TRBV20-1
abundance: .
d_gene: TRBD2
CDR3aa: CSASGVAGYTDTQYF
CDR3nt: TGCAGTGCTAGTGGAGTAGCGGGCTACACAGATACGCAGTATTTT

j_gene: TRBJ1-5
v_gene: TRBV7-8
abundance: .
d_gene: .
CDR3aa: CASSLAGLTHQPQHF
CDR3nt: TGTGCCAGCAGCTTAGCTGGTCTCACTCATCAGCCCCAGCATTTT

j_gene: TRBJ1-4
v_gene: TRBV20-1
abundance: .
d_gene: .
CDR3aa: CSADINEKLFF
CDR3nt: TGCAGTGCTGACATTAATGAAAAACTGTTTTTT

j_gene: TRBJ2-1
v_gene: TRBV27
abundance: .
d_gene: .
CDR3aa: CASRGQPGWEQFF
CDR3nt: TGTGCCAGCAGGGGACAACCTGGTTGGGAGCAGTTCTTC

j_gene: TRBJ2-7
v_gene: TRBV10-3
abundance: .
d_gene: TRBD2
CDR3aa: CAISESLRTSGPGQYF
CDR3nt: TGTGCCATCAGTGAGTCTTTAAGGACTAGCGGACCGGGGCAGTACTTC

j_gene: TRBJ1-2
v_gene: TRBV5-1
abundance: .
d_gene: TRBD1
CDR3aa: CASSFGTGSGYTF
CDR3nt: TGCGCCAGCAGCTTCGGGACAGGGTCTGGCTACACCTTC

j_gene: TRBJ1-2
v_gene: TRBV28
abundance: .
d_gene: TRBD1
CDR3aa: CASSLTGYGYTF
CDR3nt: TGTGCCAGCAGTTTGACAGGGTACGGCTACACCTTC

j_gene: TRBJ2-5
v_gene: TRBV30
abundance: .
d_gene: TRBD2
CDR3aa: CAWSAPGGGIQETQYF
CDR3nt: TGTGCCTGGAGTGCCCCCGGGGGGGGGATCCAAGAGACCCAGTACTTC

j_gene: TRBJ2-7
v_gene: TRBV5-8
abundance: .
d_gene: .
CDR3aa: CASSASGYEQYF
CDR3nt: TGTGCCAGCAGCGCGTCAGGGTACGAGCAGTACTTC

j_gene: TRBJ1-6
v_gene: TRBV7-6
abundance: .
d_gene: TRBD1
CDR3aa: CASSRDRGGSPLHF
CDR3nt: TGTGCCAGCAGCCGGGACAGGGGAGGTTCACCCCTCCACTTT

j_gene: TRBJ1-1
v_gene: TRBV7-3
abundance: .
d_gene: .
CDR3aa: CASSLQEDSEAFF
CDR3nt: TGTGCCAGCAGCCTTCAGGAGGACTCTGAAGCTTTCTTT

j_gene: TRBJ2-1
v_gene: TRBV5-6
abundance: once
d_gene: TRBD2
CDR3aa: CASSFSGTSFNEQFF
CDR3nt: TGTGCCAGCAGCTTCTCCGGGACTAGCTTCAATGAGCAGTTCTTC

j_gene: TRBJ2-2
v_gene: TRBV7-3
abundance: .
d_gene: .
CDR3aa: CASSSGSRAGELFF
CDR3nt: TGTGCCAGCAGCTCGGGGAGTCGGGCCGGGGAGCTGTTTTTT

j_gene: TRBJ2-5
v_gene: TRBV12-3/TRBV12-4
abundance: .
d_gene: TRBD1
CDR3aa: CASSRDRDETQYF
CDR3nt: TGTGCCAGCAGCCGGGACAGGGATGAGACCCAGTACTTC

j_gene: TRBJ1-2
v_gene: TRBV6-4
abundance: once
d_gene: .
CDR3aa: CASKAQGTNYGYTF
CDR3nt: TGTGCCAGCAAAGCTCAGGGTACTAACTATGGCTACACCTTC

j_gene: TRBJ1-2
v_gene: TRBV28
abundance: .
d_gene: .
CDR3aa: CASRYTESGGYTF
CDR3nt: TGTGCCAGCAGATACACAGAGTCAGGTGGCTACACCTTC

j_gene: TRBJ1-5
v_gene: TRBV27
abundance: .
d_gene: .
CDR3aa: CASSSGNQPQHF
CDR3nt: TGTGCCAGCAGTTCCGGCAATCAGCCCCAGCATTTT

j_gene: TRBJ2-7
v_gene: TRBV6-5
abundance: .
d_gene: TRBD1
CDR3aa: CASRPGTGGSEQYF
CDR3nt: TGTGCCAGCAGACCCGGGACAGGGGGCTCCGAGCAGTACTTC

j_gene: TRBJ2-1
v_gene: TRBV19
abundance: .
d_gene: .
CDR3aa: CASSMVSVRGYNEQFF
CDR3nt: TGTGCCAGTAGTATGGTGTCCGTTAGAGGGTACAATGAGCAGTTCTTC

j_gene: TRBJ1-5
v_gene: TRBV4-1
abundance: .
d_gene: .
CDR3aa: CASSPHANSNQPQHF
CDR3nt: TGCGCCAGCAGCCCTCACGCTAATAGCAATCAGCCCCAGCATTTT

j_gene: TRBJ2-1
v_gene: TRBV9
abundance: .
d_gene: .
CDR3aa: CASSVGSGGYNEQFF
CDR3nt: TGTGCCAGCAGCGTAGGAAGCGGTGGATACAATGAGCAGTTCTTC

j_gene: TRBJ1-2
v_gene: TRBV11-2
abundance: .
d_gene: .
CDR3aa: CASSVTGARLYGYTF
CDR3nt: TGTGCCAGCAGCGTGACAGGCGCGCGTCTTTATGGCTACACCTTC

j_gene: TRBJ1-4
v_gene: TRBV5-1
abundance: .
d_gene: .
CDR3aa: CASSSTGGQDEKLFF
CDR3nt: TGCGCCAGCAGCTCCACGGGGGGGCAGGATGAAAAACTGTTTTTT

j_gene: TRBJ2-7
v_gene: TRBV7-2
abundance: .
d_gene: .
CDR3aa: CASSLVTYEQYF
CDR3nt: TGTGCCAGCAGCTTAGTAACCTACGAGCAGTACTTC

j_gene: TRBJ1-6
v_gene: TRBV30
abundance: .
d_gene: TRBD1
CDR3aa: CAWSGQGANLHF
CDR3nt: TGTGCCTGGAGTGGACAGGGGGCTAACCTCCACTTT

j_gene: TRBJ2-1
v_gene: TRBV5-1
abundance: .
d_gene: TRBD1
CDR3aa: CASSPIRDSYNEQFF
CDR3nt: TGCGCCAGCAGCCCGATCCGGGACAGCTACAATGAGCAGTTCTTC

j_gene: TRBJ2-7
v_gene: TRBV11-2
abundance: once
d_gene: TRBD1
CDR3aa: CASSSDPGQGYEQYF
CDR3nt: TGTGCCAGCAGCAGTGATCCGGGACAGGGCTACGAGCAGTACTTC

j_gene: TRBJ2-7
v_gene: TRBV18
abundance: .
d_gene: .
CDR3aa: CASSPPQLTSYEQYF
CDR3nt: TGTGCCAGCTCACCACCACAGCTTACTTCCTACGAGCAGTACTTC

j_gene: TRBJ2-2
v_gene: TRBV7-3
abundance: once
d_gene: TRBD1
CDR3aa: CASSRTGSTGELFF
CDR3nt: TGTGCCAGCAGCCGGACAGGGAGCACCGGGGAGCTGTTTTTT

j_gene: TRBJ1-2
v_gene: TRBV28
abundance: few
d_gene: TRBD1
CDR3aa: CATLTKSRGVRGYTF
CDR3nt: TGTGCCACCCTAACAAAGAGCAGGGGGGTTAGGGGCTACACCTTC

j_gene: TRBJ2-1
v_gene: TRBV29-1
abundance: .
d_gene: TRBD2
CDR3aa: CSVEGRQRDSYNEQFF
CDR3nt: TGCAGCGTTGAGGGTAGGCAGCGGGACTCCTACAATGAGCAGTTCTTC

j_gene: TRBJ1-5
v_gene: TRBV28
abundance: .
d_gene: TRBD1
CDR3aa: CASSSVTGNNQPQHF
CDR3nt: TGTGCCAGCAGCTCTGTGACAGGGAATAATCAGCCCCAGCATTTT

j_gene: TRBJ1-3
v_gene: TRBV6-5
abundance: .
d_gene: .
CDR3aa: CASSQTGSDTIYF
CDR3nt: TGTGCCAGCAGCCAAACAGGTTCGGACACCATATATTTT

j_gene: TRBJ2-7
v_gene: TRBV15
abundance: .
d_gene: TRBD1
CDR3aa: CATRLQDRESYEQYF
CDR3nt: TGTGCCACCAGGCTCCAAGACAGGGAAAGCTACGAGCAGTACTTC

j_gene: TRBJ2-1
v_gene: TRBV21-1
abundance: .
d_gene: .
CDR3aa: CASSRTSGSGNEQFF
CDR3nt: TGTGCCAGCAGCCGGACTAGCGGGAGCGGTAATGAGCAGTTCTTC

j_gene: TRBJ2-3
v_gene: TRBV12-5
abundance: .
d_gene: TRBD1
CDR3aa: CASGRRTGDTQYF
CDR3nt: TGTGCTAGTGGCCGTCGGACAGGCGATACGCAGTATTTT

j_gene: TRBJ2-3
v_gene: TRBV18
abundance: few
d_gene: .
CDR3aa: CASSPPTGVDTQYF
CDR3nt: TGTGCCAGCTCACCACCGACGGGAGTAGATACGCAGTATTTT